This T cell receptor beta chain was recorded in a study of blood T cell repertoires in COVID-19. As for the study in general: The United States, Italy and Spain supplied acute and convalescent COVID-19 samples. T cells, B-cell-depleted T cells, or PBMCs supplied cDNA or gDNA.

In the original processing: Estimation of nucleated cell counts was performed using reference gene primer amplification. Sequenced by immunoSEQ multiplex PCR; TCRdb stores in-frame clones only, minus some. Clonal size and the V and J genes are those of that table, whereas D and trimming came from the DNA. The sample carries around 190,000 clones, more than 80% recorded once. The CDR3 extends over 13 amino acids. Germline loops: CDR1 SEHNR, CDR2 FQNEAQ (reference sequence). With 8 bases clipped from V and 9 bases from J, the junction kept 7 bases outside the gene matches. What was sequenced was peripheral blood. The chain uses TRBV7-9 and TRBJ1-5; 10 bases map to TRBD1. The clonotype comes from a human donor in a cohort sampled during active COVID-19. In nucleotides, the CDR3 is TGTGCCAGCCGACAGGGGGCCACCGGGCCCCAGCATTTT. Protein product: CASRQGATGPQHF.